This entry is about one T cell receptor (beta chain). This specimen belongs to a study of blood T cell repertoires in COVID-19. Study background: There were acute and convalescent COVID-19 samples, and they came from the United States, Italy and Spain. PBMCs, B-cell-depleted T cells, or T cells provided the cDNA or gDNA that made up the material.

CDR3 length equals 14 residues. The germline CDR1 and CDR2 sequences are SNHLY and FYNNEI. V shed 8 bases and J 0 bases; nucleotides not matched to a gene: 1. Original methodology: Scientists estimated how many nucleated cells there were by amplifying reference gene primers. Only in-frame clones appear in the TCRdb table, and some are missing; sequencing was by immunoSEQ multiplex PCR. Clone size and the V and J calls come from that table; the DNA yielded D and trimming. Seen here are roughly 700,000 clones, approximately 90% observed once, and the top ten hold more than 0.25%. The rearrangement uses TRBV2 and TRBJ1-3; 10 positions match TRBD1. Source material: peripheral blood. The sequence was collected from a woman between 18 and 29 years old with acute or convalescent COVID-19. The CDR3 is CASGDRGSGNTIYF. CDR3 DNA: TGTGCCAGCGGGGACAGGGGCTCTGGAAACACCATATATTTT. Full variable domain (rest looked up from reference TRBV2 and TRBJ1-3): EPEVTQTPSHQVTQMGQEVILRCVPISNHLYFYWYRQILGQKVEFLVSFYNNEISEKSEIFDDQFSVERPDGSNFTLKIRSTKLEDSAMYFCASGDRGSGNTIYFGEGSWLTVV.